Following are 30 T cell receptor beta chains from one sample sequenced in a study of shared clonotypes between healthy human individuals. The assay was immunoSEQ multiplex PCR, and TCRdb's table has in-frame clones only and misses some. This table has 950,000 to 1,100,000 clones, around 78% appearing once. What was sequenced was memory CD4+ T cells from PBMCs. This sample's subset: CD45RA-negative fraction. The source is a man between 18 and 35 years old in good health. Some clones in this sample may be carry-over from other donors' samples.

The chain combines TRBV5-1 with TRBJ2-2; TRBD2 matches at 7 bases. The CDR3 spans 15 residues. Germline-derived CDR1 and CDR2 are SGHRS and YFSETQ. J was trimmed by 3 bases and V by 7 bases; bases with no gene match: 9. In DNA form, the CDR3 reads TGCGCCAGCGCGGGAGCTAGCAGTCACACCGGGGAGCTGTTTTTT. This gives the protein CASAGASSHTGELFF.

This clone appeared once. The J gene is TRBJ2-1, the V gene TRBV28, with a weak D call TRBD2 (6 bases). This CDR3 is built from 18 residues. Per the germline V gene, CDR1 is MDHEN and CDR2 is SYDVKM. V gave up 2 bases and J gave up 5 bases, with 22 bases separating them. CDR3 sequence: CASSLPYNLLARDNEQFF. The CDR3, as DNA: TGTGCCAGCAGTTTACCCTATAACTTACTAGCAAGGGACAATGAGCAGTTCTTC.

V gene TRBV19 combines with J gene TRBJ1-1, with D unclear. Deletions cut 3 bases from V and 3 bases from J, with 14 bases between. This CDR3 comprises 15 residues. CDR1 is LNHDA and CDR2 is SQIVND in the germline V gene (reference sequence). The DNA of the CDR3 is TGTGCCAGTAGTATCGGAGTCAAGATTTACACTGAAGCTTTCTTT. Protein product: CASSIGVKIYTEAFF.

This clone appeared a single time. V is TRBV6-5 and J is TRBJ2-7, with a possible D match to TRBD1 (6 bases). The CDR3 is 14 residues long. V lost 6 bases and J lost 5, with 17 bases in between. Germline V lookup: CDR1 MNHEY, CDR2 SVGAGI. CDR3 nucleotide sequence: TGTGCCAGCAGCCACCCCGACAGGCCACACGAGCAGTACTTC. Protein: CASSHPDRPHEQYF.

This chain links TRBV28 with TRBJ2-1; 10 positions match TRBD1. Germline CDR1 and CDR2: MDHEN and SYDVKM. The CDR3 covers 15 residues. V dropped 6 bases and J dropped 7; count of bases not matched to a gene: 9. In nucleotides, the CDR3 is TGTGCCAGCAGGACTACGGGACAGGGGAGGAATGAGCAGTTCTTC. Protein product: CASRTTGQGRNEQFF.

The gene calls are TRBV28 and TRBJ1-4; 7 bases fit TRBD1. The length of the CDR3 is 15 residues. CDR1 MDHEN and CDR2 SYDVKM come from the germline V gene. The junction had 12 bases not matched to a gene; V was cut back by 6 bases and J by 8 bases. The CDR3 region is CASRDQGGGKEKLFF. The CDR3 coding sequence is TGTGCCAGCAGAGACCAGGGGGGTGGTAAGGAAAAACTGTTTTTT.

CDR3 loop: CASSLAGQEANYGYTF. As DNA, the CDR3 is TGTGCCAGCAGCTTGGCCGGGCAGGAAGCTAACTATGGCTACACCTTC. The chain employs TRBV5-5 and TRBJ1-2; no clear D. The CDR3 contains 16 residues. Trimming stripped 0 bases from V and 0 bases from J, with 12 bases between. Looked up from germline, CDR1 is SGHKS and CDR2 is YYEKEE (reference sequence).

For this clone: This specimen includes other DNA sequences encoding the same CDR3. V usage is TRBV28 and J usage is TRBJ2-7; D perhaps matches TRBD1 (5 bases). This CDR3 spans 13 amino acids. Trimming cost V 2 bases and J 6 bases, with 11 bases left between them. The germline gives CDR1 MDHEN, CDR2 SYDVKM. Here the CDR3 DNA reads TGTGCCAGCAGTTTAACAGGTGTGGGCGAGCAGTACTTC. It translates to CASSLTGVGEQYF.

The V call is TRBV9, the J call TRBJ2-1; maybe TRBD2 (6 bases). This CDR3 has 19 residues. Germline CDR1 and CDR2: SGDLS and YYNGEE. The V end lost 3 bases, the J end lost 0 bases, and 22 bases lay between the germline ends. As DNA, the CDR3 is TGTGCCAGCAGCGGAGGCCGGGGGTTAGCGACGTCCTCCTACAATGAGCAGTTCTTC. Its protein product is CASSGGRGLATSSYNEQFF.

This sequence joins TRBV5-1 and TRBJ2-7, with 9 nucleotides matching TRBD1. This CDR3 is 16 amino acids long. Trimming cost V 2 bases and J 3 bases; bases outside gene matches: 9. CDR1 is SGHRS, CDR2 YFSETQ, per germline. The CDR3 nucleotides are TGCGCCAGCAGCTTATACAGGGGGCGAGGTGTCTACGAGCAGTACTTC. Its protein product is CASSLYRGRGVYEQYF.

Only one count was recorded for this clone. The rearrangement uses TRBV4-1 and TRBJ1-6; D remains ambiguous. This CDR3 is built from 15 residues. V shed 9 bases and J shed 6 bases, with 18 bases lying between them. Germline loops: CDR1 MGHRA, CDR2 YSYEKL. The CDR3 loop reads CASHQPIAPNSPLHF. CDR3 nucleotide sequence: TGCGCCAGTCACCAGCCTATTGCCCCTAATTCACCCCTCCACTTT.

The CDR3 here is CASSYDRAAYEQYF. CDR3 nucleotide sequence: TGTGCCAGCAGTTACGACAGGGCCGCCTACGAGCAGTACTTC. The chain employs TRBV2 and TRBJ2-7, with 7 bases identical to TRBD1. Germline lookup yields CDR1 SNHLY and CDR2 FYNNEI. The CDR3 is 14 residues long. V dropped 5 bases and J dropped 2; count of bases not matched to a gene: 6.

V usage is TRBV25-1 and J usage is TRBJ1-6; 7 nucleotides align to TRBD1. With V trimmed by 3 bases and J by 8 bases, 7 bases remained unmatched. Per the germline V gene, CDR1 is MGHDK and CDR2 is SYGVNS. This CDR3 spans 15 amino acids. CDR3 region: CASSDDQGDHSPLHF. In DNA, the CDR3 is TGTGCCAGCAGTGACGATCAGGGGGACCATTCACCCCTCCACTTT.

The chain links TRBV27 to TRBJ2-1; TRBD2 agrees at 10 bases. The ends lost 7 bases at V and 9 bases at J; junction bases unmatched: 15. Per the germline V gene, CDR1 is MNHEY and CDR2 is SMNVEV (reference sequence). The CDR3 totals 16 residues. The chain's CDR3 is CASKGPLAGRLGEQFF. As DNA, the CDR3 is TGTGCCAGCAAAGGTCCACTAGCGGGACGCCTTGGTGAGCAGTTCTTC.

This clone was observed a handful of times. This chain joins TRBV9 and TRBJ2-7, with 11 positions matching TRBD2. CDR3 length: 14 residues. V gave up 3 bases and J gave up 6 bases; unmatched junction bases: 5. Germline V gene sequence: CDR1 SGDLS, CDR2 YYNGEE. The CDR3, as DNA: TGTGCCAGCAGCGCTCAACTAGCGGGAGCCGAGCAGTACTTC. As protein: CASSAQLAGAEQYF.

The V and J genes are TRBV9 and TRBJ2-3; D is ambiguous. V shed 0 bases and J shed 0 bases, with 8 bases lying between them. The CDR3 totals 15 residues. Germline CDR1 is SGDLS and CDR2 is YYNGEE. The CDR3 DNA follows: TGTGCCAGCAGCGTAGACCGTTCTAGCACAGATACGCAGTATTTT. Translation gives CASSVDRSSTDTQYF.

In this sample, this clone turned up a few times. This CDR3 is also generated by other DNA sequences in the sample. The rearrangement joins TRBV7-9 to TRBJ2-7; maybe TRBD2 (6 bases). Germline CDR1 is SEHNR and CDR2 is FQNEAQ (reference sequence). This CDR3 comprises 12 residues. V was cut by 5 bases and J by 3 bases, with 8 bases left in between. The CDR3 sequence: CASSPGSYEQYF. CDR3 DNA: TGTGCCAGCAGCCCCGGGAGCTACGAGCAGTACTTC.

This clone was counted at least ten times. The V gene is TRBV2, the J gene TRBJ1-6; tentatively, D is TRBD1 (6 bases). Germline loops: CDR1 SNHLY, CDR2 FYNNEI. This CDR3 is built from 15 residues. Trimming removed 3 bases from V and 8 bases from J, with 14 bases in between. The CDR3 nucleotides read TGTGCCAGCAGTGACAGGGGTAGTGAGTATTCACCCCTCCACTTT. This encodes CASSDRGSEYSPLHF.

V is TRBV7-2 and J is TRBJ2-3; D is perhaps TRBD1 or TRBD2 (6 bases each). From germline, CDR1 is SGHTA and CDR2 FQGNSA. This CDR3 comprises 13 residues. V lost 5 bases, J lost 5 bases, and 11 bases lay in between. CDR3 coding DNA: TGTGCCAGCAGCCAGGGGACTGGAGATACGCAGTATTTT. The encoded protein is CASSQGTGDTQYF.

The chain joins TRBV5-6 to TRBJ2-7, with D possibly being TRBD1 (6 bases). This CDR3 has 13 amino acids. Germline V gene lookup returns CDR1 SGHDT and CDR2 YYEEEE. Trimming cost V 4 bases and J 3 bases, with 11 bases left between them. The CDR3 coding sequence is TGTGCCAGCAGCGCAGGGGAAGGCTACGAGCAGTACTTC. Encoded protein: CASSAGEGYEQYF.

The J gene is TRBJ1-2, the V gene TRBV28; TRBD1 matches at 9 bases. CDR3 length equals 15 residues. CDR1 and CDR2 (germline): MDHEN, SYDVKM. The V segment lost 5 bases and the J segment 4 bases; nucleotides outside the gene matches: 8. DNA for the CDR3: TGTGCCAGCAGTCAGGGGACAGGGAGGCTCTATGGCTACACCTTC. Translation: CASSQGTGRLYGYTF.

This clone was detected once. This chain's CDR3 is CASSSVLGETEAFF. As DNA, the CDR3 is TGTGCCAGCAGCAGCGTATTGGGGGAAACTGAAGCTTTCTTT. The chain has TRBV5-5 and TRBJ1-1, with D possibly matching TRBD1 (5 bases). The CDR3 extends over 14 amino acids. Germline CDR1 is SGHKS and CDR2 is YYEKEE (reference sequence). Trimming took off 4 bases at V and 5 bases at J, with 15 bases between the two ends.

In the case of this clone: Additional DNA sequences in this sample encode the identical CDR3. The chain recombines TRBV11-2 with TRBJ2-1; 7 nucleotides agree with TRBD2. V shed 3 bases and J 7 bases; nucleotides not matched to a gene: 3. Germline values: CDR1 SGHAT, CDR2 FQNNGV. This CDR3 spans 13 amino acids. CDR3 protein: CASSLGGGNEQFF. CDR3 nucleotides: TGTGCCAGCAGCTTGGGCGGGGGAAATGAGCAGTTCTTC.

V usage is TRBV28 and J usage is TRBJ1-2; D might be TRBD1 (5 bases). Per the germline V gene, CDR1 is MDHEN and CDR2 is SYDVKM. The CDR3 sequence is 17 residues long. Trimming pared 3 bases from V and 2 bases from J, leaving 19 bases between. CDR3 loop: CASSLAGGAGQNYGYTF. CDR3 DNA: TGTGCCAGCAGTTTGGCCGGTGGGGCAGGGCAAAACTATGGCTACACCTTC.

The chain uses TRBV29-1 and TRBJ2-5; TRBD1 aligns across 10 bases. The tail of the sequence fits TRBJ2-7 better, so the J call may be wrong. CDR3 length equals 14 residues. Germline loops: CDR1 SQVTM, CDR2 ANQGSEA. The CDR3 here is CSVVRDRGSYEQYF. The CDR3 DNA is TGCAGCGTTGTCCGGGACAGGGGCTCCTACGAGCAGTACTTC.

The CDR3 reads CASSLIATQYF. The CDR3 DNA follows: TGTGCCAGCAGCTTAATAGCGACCCAGTACTTC. The chain recombines TRBV7-2 with TRBJ2-5; no definite D call. The germline CDR1 and CDR2 sequences are SGHTA and FQGNSA. The CDR3 loop spans 11 amino acids. V was pared by 2 bases and J by 7 bases, with 5 bases between. Full variable domain (rest looked up from reference TRBV7-2 and TRBJ2-5): GAGVSQSPSNKVTEKGKDVELRCDPISGHTALYWYRQSLGQGLEFLIYFQGNSAPDKSGLPSDRFSAERTGGSVSTLTIQRTQQEDSAVYLCASSLIATQYFGPGTRLLVL.

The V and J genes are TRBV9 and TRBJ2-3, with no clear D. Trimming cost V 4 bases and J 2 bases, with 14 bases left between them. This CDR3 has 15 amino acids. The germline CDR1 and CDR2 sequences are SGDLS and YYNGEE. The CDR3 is CASSLGRLDTDTQYF. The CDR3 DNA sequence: TGTGCCAGCAGCCTTGGGCGTCTAGACACAGATACGCAGTATTTT.

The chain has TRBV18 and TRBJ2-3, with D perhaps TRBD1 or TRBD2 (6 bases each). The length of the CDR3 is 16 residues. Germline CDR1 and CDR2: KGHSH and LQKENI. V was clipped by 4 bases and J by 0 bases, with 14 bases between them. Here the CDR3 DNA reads TGTGCCAGCTCACTCACCGGGGGCCCGAGCACAGATACGCAGTATTTT. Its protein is CASSLTGGPSTDTQYF.

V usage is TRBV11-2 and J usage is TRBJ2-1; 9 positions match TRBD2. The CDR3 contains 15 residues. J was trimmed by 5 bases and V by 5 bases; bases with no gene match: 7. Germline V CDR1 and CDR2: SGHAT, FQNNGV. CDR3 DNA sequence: TGTGCCAGCAGCCCCGGACTAGCGCGCAACAATGAGCAGTTCTTC. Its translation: CASSPGLARNNEQFF.

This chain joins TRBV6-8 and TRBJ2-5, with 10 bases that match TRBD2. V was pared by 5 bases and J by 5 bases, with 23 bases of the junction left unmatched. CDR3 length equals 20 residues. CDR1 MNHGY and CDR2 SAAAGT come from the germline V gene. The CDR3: CASSQPGLAVRERYAETQYF. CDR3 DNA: TGTGCCAGCAGTCAACCTGGACTAGCGGTGCGGGAGAGATATGCGGAGACCCAGTACTTC.